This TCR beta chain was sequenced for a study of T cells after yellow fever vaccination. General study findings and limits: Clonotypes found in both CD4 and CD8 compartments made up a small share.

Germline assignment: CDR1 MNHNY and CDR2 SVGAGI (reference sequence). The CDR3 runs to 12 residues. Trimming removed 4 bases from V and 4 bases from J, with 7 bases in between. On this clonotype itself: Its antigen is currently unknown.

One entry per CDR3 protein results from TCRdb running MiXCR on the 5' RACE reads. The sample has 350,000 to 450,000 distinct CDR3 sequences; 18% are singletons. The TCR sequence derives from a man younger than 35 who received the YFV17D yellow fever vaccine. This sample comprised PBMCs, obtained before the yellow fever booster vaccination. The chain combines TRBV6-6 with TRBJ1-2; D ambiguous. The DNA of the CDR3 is TGTGCCAGCAGTTTGGCGAGCTATGGCTACACCTTC. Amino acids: CASSLASYGYTF.